Reported below is one T cell receptor (beta chain). The data are from a study of CD8 T cells in Susac syndrome. The authors sequenced TCR beta from blood CD8+ and CD4+ T cells. RNA totalling roughly 0.5 to 1 ug underwent reverse transcription with random hexamers. A single record per CDR3 protein comes from TCRdb applying MiXCR to the immunoSEQ multiplex PCR reads. Among about 200,000 distinct CDR3 sequences listed, 80% to 95% were seen once. CDR1 and CDR2 from the germline V gene are MNHEY and SVGEGT. The V and J ends lost 2 bases and 7 bases, in that order; junction bases with no gene match: 9. The CDR3 consists of 16 residues.

The chain employs TRBV6-2 or TRBV6-3 and TRBJ2-1, with TRBD1 matching over 9 bases. The TCR comes from a human donor with multiple sclerosis. Source material: CD8+ T cells from PBMCs. The CDR3: CASSYGGQGFLNEQFF. The CDR3 region has the DNA TGTGCCAGCAGTTACGGGGGACAGGGTTTTTTGAATGAGCAGTTCTTC.